This passage covers 13 T cell receptor beta chains from one sample sequenced in a study of blood T cell repertoires in COVID-19. Clones were read by immunoSEQ multiplex PCR, and TCRdb kept only the in-frame ones, dropping some. The sample consists of around 450,000 clones, 90% of them appearing once. The sample taken for sequencing was PBMCs or T cells enriched from blood (not recorded which). Source of these receptors: a man between 18 and 29 years old who had recovered from COVID-19.

This clone was seen a single time. This chain joins TRBV9 and TRBJ2-7; D remains unclear. Germline V gene data show CDR1 as SGDLS and CDR2 as YYNGEE. The germline V and J ends were trimmed by 0 bases and 6 bases, with 13 bases remaining between them. The CDR3 has 14 amino acids. CDR3 protein: CASSVGLSGSEQYF. Here the CDR3 DNA reads TGTGCCAGCAGCGTAGGTCTCTCGGGTTCCGAGCAGTACTTC.

The rearrangement uses TRBV5-5 and TRBJ1-6, with D maybe TRBD1 (6 bases). From germline, CDR1 is SGHKS and CDR2 YYEKEE (reference sequence). The CDR3 runs 14 residues. V was trimmed by 2 bases and J by 7 bases, leaving 10 bases between them. CDR3 region: CASSFGQGNSPLHF. The CDR3 nucleotides are TGTGCCAGCAGCTTTGGGCAGGGGAATTCACCCCTCCACTTT.

The chain recombines TRBV15 with TRBJ1-2; no firm D call. The V gene's germline CDR1 is LNHNV and CDR2 YYDKDF (reference sequence). Trimming took 4 bases from V and 7 from J, leaving 19 bases between them. This CDR3 has 15 residues. CDR3 residues: CATSTRGRERSGYTF. In DNA, the CDR3 is TGTGCCACCAGCACCAGAGGGAGGGAAAGGAGTGGCTACACCTTC.

The rearrangement joins TRBV7-6 to TRBJ1-2; 9 nucleotides align to TRBD1. Losses at the gene ends were 3 bases for V and 8 bases for J; bases not matched to a gene: 10. The CDR3 sequence is 15 residues long. Looked up from germline, CDR1 is SGHVS and CDR2 is FNYEAQ. This CDR3 reads CASSLRTGDREGYTF. The CDR3 nucleotides read TGTGCCAGCAGCTTGCGTACCGGGGACAGGGAGGGCTACACCTTC.

V usage is TRBV5-4 and J usage is TRBJ2-2; 8 positions agree with TRBD2. This CDR3 has 14 residues. Per the germline V gene, CDR1 is SGHNT and CDR2 is YYREEE (reference sequence). Trimming cost V 9 bases and J 2 bases; bases outside gene matches: 6. CDR3 nucleotide sequence: TGTGCCACCATAGCGGGGCCTAACACCGGGGAGCTGTTTTTT. Its translation: CATIAGPNTGELFF.

The chain combines TRBV27 with TRBJ1-6, with 8 bases that match TRBD1. V dropped 7 bases and J dropped 0; count of bases not matched to a gene: 2. This CDR3 contains 15 residues. Per the germline V gene, CDR1 is MNHEY and CDR2 is SMNVEV (reference sequence). The CDR3 spells CASTRGRSYNSPLHF. DNA for the CDR3: TGTGCCAGCACCAGGGGGCGCTCCTATAATTCACCCCTCCACTTT.

The rearrangement joins TRBV30 to TRBJ2-1, with 11 bases fitting TRBD2. CDR1 GTSNPN and CDR2 SVGIG come from the germline V gene (reference sequence). This CDR3 contains 14 residues. J was trimmed by 8 bases and V by 0 bases; bases with no gene match: 3. The CDR3 region has the DNA TGTGCCTGGAGTGTAATAGCGGGAGGGTATGAGCAGTTCTTC. Its translation: CAWSVIAGGYEQFF.

This chain joins TRBV13 and TRBJ2-3; the match to TRBD1 covers 7 bases. With 6 bases clipped from V and 4 bases from J, the junction kept 10 bases outside the gene matches. The CDR3 spans 15 residues. The germline V gene encodes CDR1 PRHDT and CDR2 FYEKMQ (reference sequence). The CDR3 is CASSHPSQGADTQYF. The DNA of the CDR3 is TGTGCCAGCAGTCATCCGTCCCAGGGGGCAGATACGCAGTATTTT.

This clone appeared a single time. The chain links TRBV7-8 to TRBJ2-7, with D perhaps TRBD1 (5 bases). The V gene's germline CDR1 is SGHVS and CDR2 FQNEAQ. The CDR3 sequence is 19 residues long. V was pared by 4 bases and J by 6 bases, with 31 bases between. As DNA, the CDR3 is TGTGCCAGCAGCTATAACTATGGTGCAGAATCACTCAGGGTGGCCGAGCAGTACTTC. Translating it yields CASSYNYGAESLRVAEQYF.

This clone was seen more than once but under ten times. The V gene is TRBV6-5, the J gene TRBJ1-4; no reliable D call. CDR3 length: 12 residues. Trimming stripped 6 bases from V and 12 bases from J, with 14 bases between. Germline V CDR1 and CDR2: MNHEY, SVGAGI. The CDR3: CASRLGAGELFF. The CDR3 DNA follows: TGTGCCAGCAGGCTGGGAGCGGGTGAACTGTTTTTT.

The table lists this clone with a count of one. This sequence joins TRBV6-1 and TRBJ1-6, with D maybe TRBD1 (5 bases). The V and J ends lost 4 bases and 0 bases respectively, with 13 bases between them. Germline V CDR1 and CDR2: MNHNS, SASEGT. This CDR3 contains 17 residues. The DNA of the CDR3 is TGTGCCAGCAGTGGGGGGGTCCACAACTCCTATAATTCACCCCTCCACTTT. Translating gives CASSGGVHNSYNSPLHF.

This clone is a singleton in its sample. The chain carries TRBV21-1 and TRBJ2-3; the D segment call TRBD2 is taken from the table without a DNA check. TRBV21-1 is annotated as a pseudogene. This CDR3 has 19 residues. The CDR3 DNA reads TGTGCCAGCACCGGAAGTACTAGCGGGATCTGGGGCGGCACAGATACGCAGTATTTT. This codes for CASTGSTSGIWGGTDTQYF.

The chain uses TRBV5-6 and TRBJ1-2; a possible D gene is TRBD1 (5 bases). With 0 bases removed from V and 12 bases from J, the gap between germline ends came to 12 bases. This CDR3 is built from 12 residues. Per germline, CDR1 SGHDT and CDR2 YYEEEE. CDR3: CASSLVRTDNTF. CDR3 coding DNA: TGTGCCAGCAGCTTGGTGCGGACGGACAACACCTTC.